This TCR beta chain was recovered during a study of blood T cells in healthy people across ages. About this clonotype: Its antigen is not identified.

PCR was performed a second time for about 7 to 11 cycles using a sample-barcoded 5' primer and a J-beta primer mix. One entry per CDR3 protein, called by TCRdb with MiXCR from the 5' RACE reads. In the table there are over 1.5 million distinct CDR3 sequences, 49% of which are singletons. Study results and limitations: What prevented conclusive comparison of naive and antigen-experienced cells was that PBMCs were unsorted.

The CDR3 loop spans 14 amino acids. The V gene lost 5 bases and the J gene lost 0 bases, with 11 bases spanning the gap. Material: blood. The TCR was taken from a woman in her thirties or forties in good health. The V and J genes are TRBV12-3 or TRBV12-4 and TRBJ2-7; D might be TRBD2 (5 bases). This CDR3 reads CASSITRGSYEQYF. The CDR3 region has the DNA TGTGCCAGCAGTATCACCCGGGGCTCCTACGAGCAGTACTTC.